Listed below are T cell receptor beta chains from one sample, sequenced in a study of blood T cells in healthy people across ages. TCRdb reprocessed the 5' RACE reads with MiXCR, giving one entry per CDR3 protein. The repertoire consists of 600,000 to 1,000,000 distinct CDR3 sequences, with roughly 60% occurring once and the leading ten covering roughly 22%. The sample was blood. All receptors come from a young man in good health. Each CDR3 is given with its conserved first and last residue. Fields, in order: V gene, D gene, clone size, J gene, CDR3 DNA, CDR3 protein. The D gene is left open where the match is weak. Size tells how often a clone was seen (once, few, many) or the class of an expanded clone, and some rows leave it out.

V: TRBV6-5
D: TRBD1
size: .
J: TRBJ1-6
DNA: TGTGCCAGCAGTTGGACAGGGGGGAATTCACCCCTCCACTTT
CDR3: CASSWTGGNSPLHF

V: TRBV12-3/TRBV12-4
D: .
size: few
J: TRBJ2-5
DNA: TGTGCCAGCAGTTTAGCACCGGGCTCCGAGACCCAGTACTTC
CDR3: CASSLAPGSETQYF

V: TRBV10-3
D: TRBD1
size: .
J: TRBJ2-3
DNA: TGTGCCATCAGCGCCGGGACAGGGGGGAGCACAGATACGCAGTATTTT
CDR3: CAISAGTGGSTDTQYF

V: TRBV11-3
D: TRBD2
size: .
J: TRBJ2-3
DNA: TGTGCCAGCAGCTTACGGGGCGGGTCTAGCGGTCGCACAGATACGCAGTATTTT
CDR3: CASSLRGGSSGRTDTQYF

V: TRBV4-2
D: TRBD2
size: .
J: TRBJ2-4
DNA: TGTGCCAGCAGCATGAAACCGGGACTAGCGGGAGGGGAAAACATTCAGTACTTC
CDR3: CASSMKPGLAGGENIQYF

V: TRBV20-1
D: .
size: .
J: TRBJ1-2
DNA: TGCAGTGCTAGAGATTCCCCCCCGGACAGCGCAAGATATGGCTACACCTTC
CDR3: CSARDSPPDSARYGYTF

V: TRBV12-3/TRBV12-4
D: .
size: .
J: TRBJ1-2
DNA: TGTGCCAGCAGTTTAGTTGAATCGGCTGTTGGCTACACCTTC
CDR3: CASSLVESAVGYTF

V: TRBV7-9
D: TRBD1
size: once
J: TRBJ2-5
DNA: TGTGCCAGCAGTACCGGGACAGGGGGACAGACCCAGTACTTC
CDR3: CASSTGTGGQTQYF

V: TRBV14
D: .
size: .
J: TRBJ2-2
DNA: TGTGCCAGCAGCTCATGGTTGGCCGGGGAGCTGTTTTTT
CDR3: CASSSWLAGELFF

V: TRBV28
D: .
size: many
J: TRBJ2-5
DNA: TGTGCCAGCAGTTCTTCATATGGCTCGGAGACCCAGTACTTC
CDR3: CASSSSYGSETQYF

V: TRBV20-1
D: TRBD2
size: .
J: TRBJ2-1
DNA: TGCAGTGCGCGAGGCGGGAGACTCGATGAGCAGTTCTTC
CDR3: CSARGGRLDEQFF

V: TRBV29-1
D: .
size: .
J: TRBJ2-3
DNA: TGCAGCGTTGAGGGGATGGTAGATTATAGCACAGATACGCAGTATTTT
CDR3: CSVEGMVDYSTDTQYF

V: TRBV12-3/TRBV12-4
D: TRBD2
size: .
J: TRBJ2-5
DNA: TGTGCCAGCAGGCCAATCGAGGGAGGGGAGACCCAGTACTTC
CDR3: CASRPIEGGETQYF

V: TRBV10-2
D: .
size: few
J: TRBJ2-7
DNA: TGCGCCAGCAGTGAACCCACCGGCCTCTCCCCGTACGAGCAGTACTTC
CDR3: CASSEPTGLSPYEQYF